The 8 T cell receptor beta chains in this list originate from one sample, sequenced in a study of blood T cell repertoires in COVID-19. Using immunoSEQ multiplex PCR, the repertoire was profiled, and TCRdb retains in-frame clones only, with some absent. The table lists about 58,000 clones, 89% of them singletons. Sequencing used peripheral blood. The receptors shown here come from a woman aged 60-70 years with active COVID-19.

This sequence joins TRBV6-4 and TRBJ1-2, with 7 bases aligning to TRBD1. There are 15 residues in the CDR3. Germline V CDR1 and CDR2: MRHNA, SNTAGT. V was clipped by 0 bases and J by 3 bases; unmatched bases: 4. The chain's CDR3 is CASSDSAGGYYGYTF. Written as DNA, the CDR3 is TGTGCCAGCAGTGACTCGGCAGGGGGATACTATGGCTACACCTTC.

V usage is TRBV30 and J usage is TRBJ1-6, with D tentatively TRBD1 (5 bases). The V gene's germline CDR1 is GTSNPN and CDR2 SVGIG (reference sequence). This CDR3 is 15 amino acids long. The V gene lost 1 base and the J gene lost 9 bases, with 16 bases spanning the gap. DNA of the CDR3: TGTGCCTGGAGTGCTATCACAGGACCCTCTTCACCCCTCCACTTT. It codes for CAWSAITGPSSPLHF.

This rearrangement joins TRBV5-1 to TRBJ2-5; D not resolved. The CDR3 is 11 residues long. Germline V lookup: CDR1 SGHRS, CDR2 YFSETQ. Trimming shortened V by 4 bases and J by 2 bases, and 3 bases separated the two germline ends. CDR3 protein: CASSIQETQYF. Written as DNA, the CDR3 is TGCGCCAGCAGCATACAAGAGACCCAGTACTTC.

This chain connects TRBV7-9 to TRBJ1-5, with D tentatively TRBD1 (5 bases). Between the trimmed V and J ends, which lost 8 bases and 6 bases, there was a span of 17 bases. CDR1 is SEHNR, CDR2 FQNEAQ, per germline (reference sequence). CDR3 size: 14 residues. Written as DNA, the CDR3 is TGTGCCAGCGCCCCTGGGTGGGGCGTTCAGCCCCAGCATTTT. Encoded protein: CASAPGWGVQPQHF.

CDR3 sequence: CASSGTGIYNSPLHF. For the CDR3, the DNA is TGTGCCAGCAGCGGGACAGGCATATATAATTCACCCCTCCACTTT. V and J are TRBV2 and TRBJ1-6; TRBD1 matches at 8 bases. The germline V gene has CDR1 SNHLY and CDR2 FYNNEI. CDR3 length equals 15 residues. Losses at the gene ends were 6 bases for V and 4 bases for J; bases not matched to a gene: 5.

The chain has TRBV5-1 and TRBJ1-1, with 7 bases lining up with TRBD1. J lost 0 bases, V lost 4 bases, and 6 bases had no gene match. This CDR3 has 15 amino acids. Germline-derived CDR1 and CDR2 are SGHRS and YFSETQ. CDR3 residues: CASSRTGPVNTEAFF. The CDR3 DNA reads TGCGCCAGCAGCAGGACAGGTCCCGTGAACACTGAAGCTTTCTTT.

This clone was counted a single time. CDR3 loop: CASSFGGAGNEQFF. The CDR3 DNA sequence: TGCGCCAGCAGCTTCGGGGGGGCCGGCAATGAGCAGTTCTTC. The V and J genes are TRBV4-3 and TRBJ2-1; 8 bases are a match to TRBD2. From germline, CDR1 is LGHNA and CDR2 YSLEER. V dropped 5 bases and J dropped 6; count of bases not matched to a gene: 6. CDR3 size: 14 residues.

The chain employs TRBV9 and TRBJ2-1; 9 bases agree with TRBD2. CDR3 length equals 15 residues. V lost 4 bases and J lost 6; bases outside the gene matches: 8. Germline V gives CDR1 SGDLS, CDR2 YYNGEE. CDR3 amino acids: CASSYSGGLPNEQFF. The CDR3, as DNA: TGTGCCAGCAGCTACAGCGGGGGGCTCCCCAATGAGCAGTTCTTC.